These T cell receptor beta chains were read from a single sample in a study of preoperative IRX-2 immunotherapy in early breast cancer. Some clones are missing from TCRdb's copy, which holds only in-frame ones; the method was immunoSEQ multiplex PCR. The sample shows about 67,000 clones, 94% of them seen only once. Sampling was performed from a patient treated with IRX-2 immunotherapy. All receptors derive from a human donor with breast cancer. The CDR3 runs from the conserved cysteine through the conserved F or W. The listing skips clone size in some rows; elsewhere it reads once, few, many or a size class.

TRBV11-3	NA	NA	CASSIGTTEQYF
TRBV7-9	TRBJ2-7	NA	CASSLTTEGLEQYF
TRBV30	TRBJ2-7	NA	CAYRDRAYEQYF
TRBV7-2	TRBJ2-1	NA	CASIPDQSSYNEQFF
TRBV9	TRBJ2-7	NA	CASSLHGDRSYEQYF
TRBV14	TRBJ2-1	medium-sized	CASGPVDEQFF
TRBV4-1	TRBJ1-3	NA	CASSQGTGMYGNTIYF
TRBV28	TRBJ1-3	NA	CASTLRRLGGNTIYF
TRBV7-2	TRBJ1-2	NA	CASSLALFAYHGYTF
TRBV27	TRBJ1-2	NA	CASSAWTGSESYYGYTF
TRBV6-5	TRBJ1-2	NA	CASRTSRLLNYGYTF
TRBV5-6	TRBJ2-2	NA	CASSRRTLNTGELFF
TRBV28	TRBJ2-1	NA	CASSPQEYVLGSEQFF
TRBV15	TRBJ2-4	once	CATSRNSANIQYF
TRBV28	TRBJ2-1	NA	CASSLREEQFF
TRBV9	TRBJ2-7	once	CASSVRTGDDEQYF
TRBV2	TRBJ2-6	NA	CASSSGLAGANVLTF
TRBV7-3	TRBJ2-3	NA	CASSLVGDTQYF
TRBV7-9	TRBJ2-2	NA	CASSWMRTGELFF
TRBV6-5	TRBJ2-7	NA	CASSPGTTSYEQYF
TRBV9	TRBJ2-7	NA	CASSGVPGQGAYEQYF
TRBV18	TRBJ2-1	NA	CASSPPGSGSRFF
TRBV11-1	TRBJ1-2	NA	CASSRRVNYGYTF
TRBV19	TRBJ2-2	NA	CASSISGTTTGELFF
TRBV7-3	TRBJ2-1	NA	CASSMGLAGEPYNEQFF
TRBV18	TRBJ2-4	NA	CASSPPASGSYIQYF
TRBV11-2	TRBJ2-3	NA	CASSLAGTSAYTDTQYF
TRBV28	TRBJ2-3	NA	CASSPAGTDTQYF
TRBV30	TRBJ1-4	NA	CAWKGDFEKLFF
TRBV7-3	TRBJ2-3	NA	CASSSQGSSGGAPSTDTQYF
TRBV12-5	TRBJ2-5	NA	CASGPAASGQETQYF
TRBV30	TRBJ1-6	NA	CAWRRYGPAQGRNSPLHF
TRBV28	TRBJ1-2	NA	CASSLLMGPTGYGYTF
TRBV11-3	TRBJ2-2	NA	CASSLRKTSGDPGELFF
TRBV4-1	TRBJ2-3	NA	CASTLPSAGGTDTQYF
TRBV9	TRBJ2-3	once	CASSSVGGPDTQYF
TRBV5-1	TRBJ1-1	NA	CASSLDVAGNTEAFF
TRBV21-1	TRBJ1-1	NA	CASSADRGHPEAFF
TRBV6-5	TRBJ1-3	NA	CASSYSGRSGNTIYF
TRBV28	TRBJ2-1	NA	CASSSREYNEQFF
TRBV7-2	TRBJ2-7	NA	CASSFSVGSYEQYF
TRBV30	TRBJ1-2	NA	CAWSRDRGDYGYTF
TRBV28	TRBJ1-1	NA	CASSSAGVRSDGTEAFF
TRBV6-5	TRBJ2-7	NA	CASTTGTGRGEQYF
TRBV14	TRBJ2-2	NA	CASSQASTGELFF
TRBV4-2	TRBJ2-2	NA	CASSQEPSGRLGTGELFF
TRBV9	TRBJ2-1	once	CASSVEGNYYNEQFF
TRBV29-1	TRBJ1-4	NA	CSVELAGTPEKLFF
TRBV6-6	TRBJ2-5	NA	CASSYDRGRGETQYF
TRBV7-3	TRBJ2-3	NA	CASSTKLAGGFDTQYF
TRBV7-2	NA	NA	CASRRTSGDSSYEQYF
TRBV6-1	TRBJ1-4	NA	CASSEGLWGGEKLFF